Shown below are 18 T cell receptor beta chains from a single sample sequenced in a study of tumor and adjacent non-tumor tissue in lung cancer. Three rounds of nested PCR, following a modified ARM-PCR protocol, produced the TCRbeta library. TCRdb re-analysed the multiplex PCR reads in MiXCR, keeping a single row per CDR3 protein. The sample consists of under 95,000 distinct CDR3 sequences, about four fifths of them appearing once. This sample's RNA came from whole unsorted tissue. Distant lung tissue was collected more than 3 cm away from the tumor edge. The sample taken for sequencing was distant non-tumor lung tissue. The origin of the receptors is a man in his 60s with non-small cell lung cancer.

V is TRBV11-2 and J is TRBJ2-3; 10 bases line up with TRBD2. The CDR3 sequence is 14 residues long. The J segment lost 11 bases and the V segment lost 9 bases, leaving 14 bases of the junction unmatched. Germline V gene data show CDR1 as SGHAT and CDR2 as FQNNGV. This CDR3 reads CASSLLAGDVQQYF. The CDR3 nucleotides read TGTGCCAGTAGCCTTCTAGCGGGGGACGTTCAGCAGTATTTT.

Notes on this clonotype: This CDR3 is missing its conserved last phenylalanine or tryptophan, likely due to a read error. The J gene is TRBJ2-3, the V gene TRBV30, with D perhaps matching TRBD1 (5 bases). The CDR3 is made up of 12 amino acids. Trimming took 1 base from V and 5 from J, leaving 7 bases between them. In germline, CDR1 is GTSNPN, CDR2 SVGIG (reference sequence). The CDR3 DNA reads TGTGCCTGGAGTGGTCAGGGAGATACGCAGTATTTA. It translates to CAWSGQGDTQYL.

This clonotype was detected only a few times. The chain uses TRBV7-9 and TRBJ2-2; 15 bases are a match to TRBD2. The germline gives CDR1 SEHNR, CDR2 FQNEAQ (reference sequence). CDR3 length: 16 residues. Trimming cost V 4 bases and J 7 bases; bases outside gene matches: 4. CDR3 sequence: CASSSGLAGGIGELFF. CDR3 nucleotides: TGTGCCAGCAGCTCGGGACTAGCGGGAGGAATCGGGGAGCTGTTTTTT.

This sequence joins TRBV11-2 and TRBJ2-6; 7 nucleotides line up with TRBD1. The CDR3 extends over 19 amino acids. CDR1 is SGHAT and CDR2 is FQNNGV in the germline V gene. The CDR3 coding sequence is TGTTTCAGCAGCTTAGTTCCAAAGGACAGGCCCTCAGGGGCCAACGTCCTGACTTTC. Translating gives CFSSLVPKDRPSGANVLTF.

As to this clonotype: Given a much more abundant clone one base away, this may be a read error. V gene TRBV5-1 combines with J gene TRBJ1-1; tentatively, D is TRBD1 (5 bases). The CDR3 consists of 14 residues. Germline V gene sequence: CDR1 SGHRS, CDR2 YFSETQ. Trimming cost V 6 bases and J 2 bases, with 14 bases left between them. CDR3 amino acids: CASNTRTQNTEAFF. The CDR3 DNA follows: TGCGCCAGCAACACCCGGACACAAAACACTGAAGCTTTCTTT.

Worth noting for this clonotype: This CDR3 fails to terminate in the conserved phenylalanine or tryptophan, so it likely reflects a read error. V usage is TRBV11-3 and J usage is TRBJ2-1; D might be TRBD1 (6 bases). V was pared by 4 bases and J by 6 bases, with 16 bases between. The CDR3 is made up of 15 amino acids. In germline, CDR1 is SGHNT, CDR2 YENEEA. The CDR3 region has the DNA TGTGCCAGCAGCTACTTCAGGTCAGGGGCCAATGAGCAGTTCCTC. This gives the protein CASSYFRSGANEQFL.

Concerning this clonotype: An end of the junction differs from the germline gene, which may be a read error. Written as DNA, the CDR3 is TGCAGAGCTAGGCCGACTAGCGGGAGTTACGAGCAGTACTTC. Its protein product is CRARPTSGSYEQYF. The gene calls are TRBV20-1 and TRBJ2-7; 12 bases map to TRBD2. Germline CDR1 reads DFQATT; CDR2 reads SNEGSKA (reference sequence). The CDR3 is made up of 14 amino acids.

The chain carries TRBV12-3 or TRBV12-4 and TRBJ2-5; D not certain. The V end was cut by 2 bases, the J end by 5 bases, with 9 bases between. The CDR3 has 13 residues. CDR3 nucleotide sequence: TGTGCCAGCAGTTTAAGTCCAATGGAGACCCAGTACTTC. Protein sequence: CASSLSPMETQYF.

On this clonotype: The conserved phenylalanine or tryptophan normally closing the CDR3 is absent here, so this likely arose from a read error. No DNA is shown, since the ends of the CDR3 on it are uncertain; the CDR3 is the one TCRdb lists. The V call is TRBV11-2, the J call TRBJ1-6; the table's D gene call, TRBD1, was not cross checked with the DNA. The CDR3 has 15 amino acids, counting both end residues. CDR1 and CDR2 (germline): SGHAT, FQNNGV. Here the CDR3 reads CASILGGDNNSPLHS.

The V call is TRBV11-2, the J call TRBJ2-5, with TRBD1 as a possible D gene (6 bases). V gave up 4 bases and J gave up 11 bases, with 20 bases separating them. The CDR3 has 14 residues. Germline V gene data show CDR1 as SGHAT and CDR2 as FQNNGV. In nucleotides, the CDR3 is TGTGCCAGCAGCTCTGGACAGATCCAAGGGACACAGTACTTC. It translates to CASSSGQIQGTQYF.

V usage is TRBV7-9 and J usage is TRBJ1-1, with D perhaps TRBD1 (6 bases). V was shortened by 5 bases and J by 1 base, with 14 bases between the two germline ends. The CDR3 covers 15 residues. From germline, CDR1 is SEHNR and CDR2 FQNEAQ (reference sequence). CDR3 DNA: TGTGCCAGCAGCCTATGGCAGGGGCGGAACACTGAAGCTTTCTTT. It encodes CASSLWQGRNTEAFF.

A word on this clonotype: Since no conserved phenylalanine or tryptophan closes the CDR3, a read error is the likely cause. The chain links TRBV7-6 to TRBJ2-3; D might be TRBD2 (6 bases). Germline CDR1 is SGHVS and CDR2 is FNYEAQ. The V and J ends lost 6 bases and 6 bases respectively, with 19 bases between them. The CDR3 is 15 amino acids. CDR3 coding DNA: TGTGCCAGCAGTACGGGACTGAGGGGCGGCGATACGCAGTATATT. Protein: CASSTGLRGGDTQYI.

A single count supports this clonotype. Germline is not matched at one junction end, which may reflect a read error. The V gene is TRBV4-1, the J gene TRBJ1-2; D gene unclear. The length of the CDR3 is 15 residues. In germline, CDR1 is MGHRA, CDR2 YSYEKL. CDR3 sequence reads: CGSSQGRGPNYGYTF. In DNA form, the CDR3 reads TGCGGCAGCAGTCAAGGCCGAGGACCTAACTATGGCTACACCTTC.

With regard to this clonotype: At one boundary the junction diverges from the germline segment, which might be a read error. The chain uses TRBV11-2 and TRBJ2-5; TRBD2 is a possible D gene (7 bases). Germline V gene lookup returns CDR1 SGHAT and CDR2 FQNNGV. CDR3 length equals 13 residues. The CDR3 loop is CVSSIGGGETQYF. In DNA form, the CDR3 reads TGTGTCAGCAGCATAGGGGGGGGCGAGACACAGTACTTC.

V is TRBV11-2 and J is TRBJ2-7, with a possible D match to TRBD2 (6 bases). Germline CDR1 and CDR2: SGHAT and FQNNGV. This CDR3 is built from 15 residues. V was shortened by 8 bases and J by 3 bases, with 20 bases between the two germline ends. In DNA form, the CDR3 reads TGTGCCAGCTGCCCTGAGCGGGTAGGTTACTACGAGCAGTACTTC. Translating gives CASCPERVGYYEQYF.

In the case of this clonotype: A read error may produce the germline difference seen at one junction end. The chain has TRBV11-2 and TRBJ2-5, with 7 bases fitting TRBD1. The CDR3 loop spans 14 amino acids. The germline V gene encodes CDR1 SGHAT and CDR2 FQNNGV. The CDR3 reads CASSYGQAQEAQYF. CDR3 in DNA: TGTGCCAGCAGCTATGGACAGGCCCAAGAGGCCCAGTACTTC. Combining the CDR3 with reference TRBV11-2 and TRBJ2-5 gives the whole variable domain EAGVAQSPRYKIIEKRQSVAFWCNPISGHATLYWYQQILGQGPKLLIQFQNNGVVDDSQLPKDRFSAERLKGVDSTLKIQPAKLEDSAVYLCASSYGQAQEAQYFGPGTRLLVL.

Turning to this clonotype: Given a much more abundant clone one base away, this may be a read error. This chain uses TRBV5-5 with TRBJ2-5; D could derive from TRBD1 or TRBD2 (6 bases each). Per the germline V gene, CDR1 is SGHKS and CDR2 is YYEKEE (reference sequence). CDR3 length equals 14 residues. The CDR3 protein is CASSLEWGAEIQYF. Written as DNA, the CDR3 is TGTGCCAGCAGCTTGGAATGGGGGGCAGAGATCCAGTACTTC.

Of note for this clonotype: Without the conserved terminal phenylalanine or tryptophan, this CDR3 likely stems from a read error. The V and J genes are TRBV11-3 and TRBJ2-7; either TRBD1 or TRBD2 may supply D (5 bases each). The length of the CDR3 is 15 residues. V was shortened by 4 bases and J by 8 bases, with 21 bases between the two germline ends. Germline CDR1 and CDR2: SGHNT and YENEEA. The CDR3 loop reads CASSSRQRAGYKQYL. The CDR3 region has the DNA TGTGCCAGCAGCTCCCGACAGAGGGCTGGGTACAAGCAGTACTTA.